A selection of T cell receptor beta chains follows, all from one sample in a study of blood T cell repertoires in COVID-19. The protocol was immunoSEQ multiplex PCR, while the TCRdb copy is restricted to in-frame clones and leaves out a portion. The sample yields fewer than 300,000 clones, around 86% seen once. The material sequenced was peripheral blood. Receptors originate from a woman aged 55-70 years with active or convalescent COVID-19. CDR3s include the opening cysteine and the closing phenylalanine or tryptophan. A D gene is named only where the DNA matches it firmly. Size is stated for part of the rows, as once, few or many counts, or as a class when the clone is expanded.

CDR3nt: TGTGCCAGCAGCCGATCCGGGACAGGGGGGTTAGGGGCCAACGTCCTGACTTTC
CDR3aa: CASSRSGTGGLGANVLTF
d_gene: TRBD1
j_gene: TRBJ2-6
v_gene: TRBV28
abundance: NA

CDR3nt: TGTGCCAGCAGCATTAGGACTAGCGGGGGAATCGCGAACACCGGGGAGCTGTTTTTT
CDR3aa: CASSIRTSGGIANTGELFF
d_gene: TRBD2
j_gene: TRBJ2-2
v_gene: TRBV4-2
abundance: NA

CDR3nt: TGCGCCAGCAGCCCGACAGGGGGAGGCTATGGCTACACCTTC
CDR3aa: CASSPTGGGYGYTF
d_gene: TRBD1
j_gene: TRBJ1-2
v_gene: TRBV10-2
abundance: NA

CDR3nt: TGTGCCAGCAGCCCCTCCACAGTGGGGGGGGAGACCCAGTACTTC
CDR3aa: CASSPSTVGGETQYF
d_gene: TRBD2
j_gene: TRBJ2-5
v_gene: TRBV4-2
abundance: once

CDR3nt: TGTGCCAGCAGCAAGGAGGGTGGCACAGATACGCAGTATTTT
CDR3aa: CASSKEGGTDTQYF
d_gene: NA
j_gene: TRBJ2-3
v_gene: TRBV5-4
abundance: NA

CDR3nt: TGCGCCAGCAGCTTAACCCCGGGACAGGGGGGTGGCTACACCTTC
CDR3aa: CASSLTPGQGGGYTF
d_gene: TRBD1
j_gene: TRBJ1-2
v_gene: TRBV5-1
abundance: once

CDR3nt: TGCGCCAGCACCCGAAACAGGGCAACTAATGAAAAACTGTTTTTT
CDR3aa: CASTRNRATNEKLFF
d_gene: NA
j_gene: TRBJ1-4
v_gene: TRBV4-1
abundance: NA

CDR3nt: TGTGCCAGCAGCTCCCTCAACGGGCAGCCCCAGCATTTT
CDR3aa: CASSSLNGQPQHF
d_gene: NA
j_gene: TRBJ1-5
v_gene: TRBV6-5
abundance: NA

CDR3nt: TGTGCCAGCAGCGTAGCTGGGACAGGGACTGGAAACACCATATATTTT
CDR3aa: CASSVAGTGTGNTIYF
d_gene: TRBD1
j_gene: TRBJ1-3
v_gene: TRBV9
abundance: NA

CDR3nt: TGCGCCAGCACTAAGACGAATAGGGGGGGAGATGGCTACACCTTC
CDR3aa: CASTKTNRGGDGYTF
d_gene: NA
j_gene: TRBJ1-2
v_gene: TRBV10-2
abundance: NA

CDR3nt: TGTGCTAGTGGTTTAACCCATGGACTAGGGCGGAGCACCGGGGAGCTGTTTTTT
CDR3aa: CASGLTHGLGRSTGELFF
d_gene: TRBD2
j_gene: TRBJ2-2
v_gene: TRBV12-5
abundance: NA

CDR3nt: TGTGCCAGTAGTATCTTTAGGGGTGAGGAGACCCAGTACTTC
CDR3aa: CASSIFRGEETQYF
d_gene: NA
j_gene: TRBJ2-5
v_gene: TRBV19
abundance: once

CDR3nt: TGCGCCAGCAGCCAAGAAGTCAGGGCCCACGAGCAGTACTTC
CDR3aa: CASSQEVRAHEQYF
d_gene: NA
j_gene: TRBJ2-7
v_gene: TRBV4-1
abundance: once

CDR3nt: TGTGCCAGCAGCCGCCGAGATAATGAAAAACTGTTTTTT
CDR3aa: CASSRRDNEKLFF
d_gene: NA
j_gene: TRBJ1-4
v_gene: TRBV27
abundance: once

CDR3nt: TGTGCCAGAGGGGCCTACAGGCATTTT
CDR3aa: CARGAYRHF
d_gene: NA
j_gene: TRBJ1-5
v_gene: TRBV21-1
abundance: NA